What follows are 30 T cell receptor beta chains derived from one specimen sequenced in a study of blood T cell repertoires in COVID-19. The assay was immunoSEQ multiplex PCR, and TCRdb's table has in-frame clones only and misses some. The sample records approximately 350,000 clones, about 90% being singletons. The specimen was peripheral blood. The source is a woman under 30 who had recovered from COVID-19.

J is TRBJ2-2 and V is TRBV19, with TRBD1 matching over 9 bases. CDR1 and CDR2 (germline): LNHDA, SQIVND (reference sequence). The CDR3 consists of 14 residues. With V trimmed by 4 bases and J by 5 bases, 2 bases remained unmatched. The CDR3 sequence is CASSNRGRTGELFF. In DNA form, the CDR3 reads TGTGCCAGTAGTAACAGGGGGCGGACCGGGGAGCTGTTTTTT.

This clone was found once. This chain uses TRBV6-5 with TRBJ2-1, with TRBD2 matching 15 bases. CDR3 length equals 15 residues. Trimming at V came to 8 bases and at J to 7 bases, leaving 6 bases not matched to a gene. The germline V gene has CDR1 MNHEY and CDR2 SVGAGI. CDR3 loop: CASGRGTSGRNEQFF. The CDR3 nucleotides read TGTGCCAGCGGCCGTGGGACTAGCGGGAGGAATGAGCAGTTCTTC.

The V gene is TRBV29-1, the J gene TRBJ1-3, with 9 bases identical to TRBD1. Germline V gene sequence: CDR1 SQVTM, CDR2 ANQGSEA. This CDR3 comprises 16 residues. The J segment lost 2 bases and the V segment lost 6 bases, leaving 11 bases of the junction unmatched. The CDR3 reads CSVTGPWTGAGNTIYF. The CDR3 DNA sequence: TGCAGCGTAACCGGGCCTTGGACAGGGGCTGGAAACACCATATATTTT.

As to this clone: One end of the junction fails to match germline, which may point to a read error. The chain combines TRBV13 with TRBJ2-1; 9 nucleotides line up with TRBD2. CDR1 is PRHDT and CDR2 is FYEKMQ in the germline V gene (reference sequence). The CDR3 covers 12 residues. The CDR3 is CASSSGTSSVLF. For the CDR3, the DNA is TGTGCCAGCAGCTCCGGGACTAGCAGCGTACTCTTC. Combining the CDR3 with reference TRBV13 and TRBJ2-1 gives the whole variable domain AAGVIQSPRHLIKEKRETATLKCYPIPRHDTVYWYQQGPGQDPQFLISFYEKMQSDKGSIPDRFSAQQFSDYHSELNMSSLELGDSALYFCASSSGTSSVLFGPGTRLTVL.

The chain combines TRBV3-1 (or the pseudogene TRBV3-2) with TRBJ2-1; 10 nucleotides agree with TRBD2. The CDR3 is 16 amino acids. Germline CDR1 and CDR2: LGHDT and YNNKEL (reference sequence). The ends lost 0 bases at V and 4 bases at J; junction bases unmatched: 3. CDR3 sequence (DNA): TGTGCCAGCAGCCAAGATCTAGCGGGGGCATACAATGAGCAGTTCTTC. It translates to CASSQDLAGAYNEQFF.

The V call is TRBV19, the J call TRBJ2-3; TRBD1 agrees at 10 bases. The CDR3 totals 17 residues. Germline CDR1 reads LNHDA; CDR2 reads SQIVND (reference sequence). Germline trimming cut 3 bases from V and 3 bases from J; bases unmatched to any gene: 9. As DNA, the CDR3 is TGTGCCAGTAGTATGGAACTGGACAGGGGGGTAACAGATACGCAGTATTTT. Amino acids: CASSMELDRGVTDTQYF.

The CDR3 nucleotides read TGTGCCAGCAGTGAAGGGACAGGGGCGTTTGGCTACACCTTC. It codes for CASSEGTGAFGYTF. This chain connects TRBV2 to TRBJ1-2, with TRBD1 matching over 9 bases. The CDR3 runs to 14 residues. V shed 1 base and J 7 bases; nucleotides not matched to a gene: 4. Germline lookup yields CDR1 SNHLY and CDR2 FYNNEI.

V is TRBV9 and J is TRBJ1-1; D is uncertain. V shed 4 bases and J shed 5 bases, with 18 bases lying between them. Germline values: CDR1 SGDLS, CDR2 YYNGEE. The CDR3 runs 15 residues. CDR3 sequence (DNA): TGTGCCAGCAGCCCCCACGGGTCGGTTCGGACTGAAGCTTTCTTT. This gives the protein CASSPHGSVRTEAFF.

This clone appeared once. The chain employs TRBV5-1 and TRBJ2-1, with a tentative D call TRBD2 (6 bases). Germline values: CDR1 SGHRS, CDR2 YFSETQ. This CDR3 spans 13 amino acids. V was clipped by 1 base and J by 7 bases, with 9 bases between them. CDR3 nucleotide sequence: TGCGCCAGCAGCTTGCCAGGGAGGAATGAGCAGTTCTTC. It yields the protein CASSLPGRNEQFF.

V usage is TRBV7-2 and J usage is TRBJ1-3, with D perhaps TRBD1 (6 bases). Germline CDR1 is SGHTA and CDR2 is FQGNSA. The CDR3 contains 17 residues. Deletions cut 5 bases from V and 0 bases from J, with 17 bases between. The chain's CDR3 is CASSLTGTSYSGNTIYF. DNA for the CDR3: TGTGCCAGCAGCCTAACAGGGACGTCTTACTCTGGAAACACCATATATTTT.

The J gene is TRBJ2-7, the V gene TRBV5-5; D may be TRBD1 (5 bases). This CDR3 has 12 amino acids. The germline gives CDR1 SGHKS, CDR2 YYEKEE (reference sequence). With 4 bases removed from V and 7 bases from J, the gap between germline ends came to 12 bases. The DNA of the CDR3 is TGTGCCAGCAGCCCAGGGTTTAGGGAGCAGTACGTC. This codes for CASSPGFREQYV.

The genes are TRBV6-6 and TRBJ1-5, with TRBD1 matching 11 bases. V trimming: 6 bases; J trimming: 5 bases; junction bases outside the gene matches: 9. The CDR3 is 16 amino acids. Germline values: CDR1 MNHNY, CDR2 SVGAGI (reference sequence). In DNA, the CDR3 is TGTGCCAGCAGGTCCCCGGGACAGGGGGGATATCAGCCCCAGCATTTT. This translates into CASRSPGQGGYQPQHF.

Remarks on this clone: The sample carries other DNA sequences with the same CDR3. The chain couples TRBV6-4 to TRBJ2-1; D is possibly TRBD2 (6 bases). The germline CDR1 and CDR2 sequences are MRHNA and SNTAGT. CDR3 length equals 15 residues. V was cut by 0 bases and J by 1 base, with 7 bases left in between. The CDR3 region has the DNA TGTGCCAGCAGTGACTCTAGCGGTTCCTACAATGAGCAGTTCTTC. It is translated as CASSDSSGSYNEQFF.

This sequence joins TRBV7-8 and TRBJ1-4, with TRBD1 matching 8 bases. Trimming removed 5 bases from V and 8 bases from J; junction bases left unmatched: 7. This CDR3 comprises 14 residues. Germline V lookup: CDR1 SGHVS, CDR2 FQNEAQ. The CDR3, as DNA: TGTGCCAGCAGCGCCGACAGGGGTTACGAAAAACTGTTTTTT. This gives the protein CASSADRGYEKLFF. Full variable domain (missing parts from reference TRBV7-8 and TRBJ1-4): GAGVSQSPRYKVAKRGQDVALRCDPISGHVSLFWYQQALGQGPEFLTYFQNEAQLDKSGLPSDRFFAERPEGSVSTLKIQRTQQEDSAVYLCASSADRGYEKLFFGSGTQLSVL.

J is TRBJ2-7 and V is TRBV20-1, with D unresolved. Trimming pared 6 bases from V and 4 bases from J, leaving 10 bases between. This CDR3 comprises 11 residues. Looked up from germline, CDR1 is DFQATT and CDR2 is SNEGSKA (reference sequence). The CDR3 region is CSAHSGYEQYV. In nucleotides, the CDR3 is TGCAGTGCACATTCAGGATACGAGCAGTACGTC.

DNA of the CDR3: TGTGCCAGCAGCCGTCTAGCGGGAGGGCCTCACAATGAGCAGTTCTTC. Translated: CASSRLAGGPHNEQFF. The chain is built from TRBV3-1 (or the pseudogene TRBV3-2) and TRBJ2-1; TRBD2 matches at 12 bases. V was clipped by 4 bases and J by 5 bases; unmatched bases: 6. Germline-derived CDR1 and CDR2 are LGHDT and YNNKEL (reference sequence). The length of the CDR3 is 16 residues.

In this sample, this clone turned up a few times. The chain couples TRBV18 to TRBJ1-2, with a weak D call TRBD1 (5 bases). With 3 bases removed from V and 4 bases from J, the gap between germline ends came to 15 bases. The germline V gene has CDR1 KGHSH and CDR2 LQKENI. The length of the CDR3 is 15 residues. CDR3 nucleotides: TGTGCCAGCTCACCGGGGCGGAGGGAGAGCTATGGCTACACCTTC. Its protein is CASSPGRRESYGYTF.

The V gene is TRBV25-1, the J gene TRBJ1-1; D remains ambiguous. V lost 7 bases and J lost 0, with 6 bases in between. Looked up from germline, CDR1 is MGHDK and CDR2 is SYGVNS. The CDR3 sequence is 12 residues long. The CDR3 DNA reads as TGTGCCAGCACAAACATGAACACTGAAGCTTTCTTT. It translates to CASTNMNTEAFF.

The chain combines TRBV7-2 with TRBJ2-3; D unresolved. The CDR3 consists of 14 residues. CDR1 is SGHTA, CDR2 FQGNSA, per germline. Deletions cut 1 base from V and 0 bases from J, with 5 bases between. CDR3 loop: CASSLERSTDTQYF. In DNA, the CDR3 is TGTGCCAGCAGCTTAGAACGGAGCACAGATACGCAGTATTTT. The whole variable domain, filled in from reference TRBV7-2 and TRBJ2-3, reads GAGVSQSPSNKVTEKGKDVELRCDPISGHTALYWYRQSLGQGLEFLIYFQGNSAPDKSGLPSDRFSAERTGGSVSTLTIQRTQQEDSAVYLCASSLERSTDTQYFGPGTRLTVL.

The CDR3 DNA reads TGTGCCAGCAGCCAAGCCGAATTAAGGTGGGGGGAGGGTATGAACACTGAAGCTTTCTTT. This translates into CASSQAELRWGEGMNTEAFF. The chain is built from TRBV6-6 and TRBJ1-1, with a weak D call TRBD1 (5 bases). V was pared by 6 bases and J by 0 bases, with 29 bases between. CDR1 is MNHNY, CDR2 SVGAGI, per germline (reference sequence). This CDR3 is 20 amino acids long.

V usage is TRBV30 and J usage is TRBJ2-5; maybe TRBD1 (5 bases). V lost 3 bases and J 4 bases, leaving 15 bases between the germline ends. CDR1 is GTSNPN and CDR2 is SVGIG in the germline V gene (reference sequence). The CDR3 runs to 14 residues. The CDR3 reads CAWRVGRARETQYF. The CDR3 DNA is TGTGCCTGGAGGGTCGGCAGGGCGCGAGAGACCCAGTACTTC.

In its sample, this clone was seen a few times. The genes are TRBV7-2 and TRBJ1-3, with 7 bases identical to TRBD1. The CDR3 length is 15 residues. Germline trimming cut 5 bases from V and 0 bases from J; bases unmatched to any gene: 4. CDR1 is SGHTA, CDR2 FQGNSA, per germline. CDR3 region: CASSLGTASGNTIYF. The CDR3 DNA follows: TGTGCCAGCAGCCTTGGGACAGCCTCTGGAAACACCATATATTTT. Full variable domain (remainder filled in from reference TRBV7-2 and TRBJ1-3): GAGVSQSPSNKVTEKGKDVELRCDPISGHTALYWYRQSLGQGLEFLIYFQGNSAPDKSGLPSDRFSAERTGGSVSTLTIQRTQQEDSAVYLCASSLGTASGNTIYFGEGSWLTVV.

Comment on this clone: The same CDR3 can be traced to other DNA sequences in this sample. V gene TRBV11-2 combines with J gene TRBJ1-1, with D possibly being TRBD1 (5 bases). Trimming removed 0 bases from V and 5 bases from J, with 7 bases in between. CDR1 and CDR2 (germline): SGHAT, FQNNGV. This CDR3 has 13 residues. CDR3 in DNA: TGTGCCAGCAGCTTAGAGCGGGGGACTGAAGCTTTCTTT. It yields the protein CASSLERGTEAFF.

This CDR3 reads CASREDRSSYNSPLHF. The CDR3 coding sequence is TGTGCCAGCAGGGAGGACAGGTCCTCCTATAATTCACCCCTCCACTTT. The J gene is TRBJ1-6, the V gene TRBV2; 7 nucleotides line up with TRBD1. The germline CDR1 and CDR2 sequences are SNHLY and FYNNEI. This CDR3 is 16 amino acids long. Losses at the gene ends were 6 bases for V and 0 bases for J; bases not matched to a gene: 5.

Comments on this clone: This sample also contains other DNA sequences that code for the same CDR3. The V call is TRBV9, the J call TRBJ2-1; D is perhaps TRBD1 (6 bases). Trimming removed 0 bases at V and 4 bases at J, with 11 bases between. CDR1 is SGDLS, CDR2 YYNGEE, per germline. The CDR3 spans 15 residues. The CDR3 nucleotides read TGTGCCAGCAGCGTAGGAGGGGGAGTTTACAATGAGCAGTTCTTC. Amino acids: CASSVGGGVYNEQFF. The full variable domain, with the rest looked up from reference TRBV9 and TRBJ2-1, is DSGVTQTPKHLITATGQRVTLRCSPRSGDLSVYWYQQSLDQGLQFLIQYYNGEERAKGNILERFSAQQFPDLHSELNLSSLELGDSALYFCASSVGGGVYNEQFFGPGTRLTVL.

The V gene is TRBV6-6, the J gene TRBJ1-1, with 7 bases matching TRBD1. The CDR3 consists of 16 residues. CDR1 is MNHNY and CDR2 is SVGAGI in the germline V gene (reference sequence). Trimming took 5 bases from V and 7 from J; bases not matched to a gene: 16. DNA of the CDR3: TGTGCCAGCAGTCCCCTCGGCAGGTGGAACAGGGGTGAAGCTTTCTTT. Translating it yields CASSPLGRWNRGEAFF.

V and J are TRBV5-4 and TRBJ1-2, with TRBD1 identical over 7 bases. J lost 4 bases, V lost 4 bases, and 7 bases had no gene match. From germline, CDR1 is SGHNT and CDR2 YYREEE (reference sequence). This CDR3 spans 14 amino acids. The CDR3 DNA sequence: TGTGCCAGCAGCCCAAGGGGGCCGGGCTATGGCTACACCTTC. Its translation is CASSPRGPGYGYTF.

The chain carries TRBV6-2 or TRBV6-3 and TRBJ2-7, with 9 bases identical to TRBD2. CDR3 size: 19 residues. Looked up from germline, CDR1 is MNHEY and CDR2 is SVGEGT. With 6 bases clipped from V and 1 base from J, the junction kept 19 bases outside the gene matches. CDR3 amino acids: CASRPQGPASGAPSYEQYV. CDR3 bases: TGTGCCAGCAGACCTCAAGGTCCGGCTAGCGGGGCACCTTCCTACGAGCAGTACGTC.

The CDR3 loop reads CASSNAGTGDNQPQHF. The CDR3 DNA sequence: TGTGCCAGCAGTAACGCCGGGACAGGCGACAATCAGCCCCAGCATTTT. The J gene is TRBJ1-5, the V gene TRBV6-6; TRBD1 matches at 8 bases. The CDR3 runs 16 residues. CDR1 is MNHNY and CDR2 is SVGAGI in the germline V gene (reference sequence). The V gene end was trimmed by 5 bases and the J gene end by 3 bases; junction bases not matched to a gene: 9.

CDR3 residues: CASSRTGLTEAFF. CDR3 in DNA: TGCGCCAGCAGCCGCACAGGGTTGACTGAAGCTTTCTTT. The chain combines TRBV4-3 with TRBJ1-1; TRBD1 might be the D (6 bases). V was clipped by 4 bases and J by 5 bases, with 11 bases between them. Germline CDR1 and CDR2: LGHNA and YSLEER. This CDR3 has 13 amino acids.